Listed below are T cell receptor beta chains from one sample, sequenced in a study of T cell changes during pregnancy in multiple sclerosis. Libraries were prepared by immunoSEQ multiplex PCR; TCRdb keeps only in-frame clonotypes and omits some of them. This table holds more than 55,000 clones, approximately 91% found once. The specimen was peripheral blood, collected in the second trimester of pregnancy. These receptors originate from a female donor with multiple sclerosis, enrolled in a pregnancy study. Each CDR3 is given with its conserved first and last residue. Each record gives: clone size, J gene, V gene, D gene, CDR3 DNA, CDR3 protein. D genes are given only for firm matches. Clone size appears in some rows only: once, few, many, or a class for an expanded clone.

size: NA
J: TRBJ1-5
V: TRBV6-1
D: NA
DNA: TGTGCCAGCGAGGCCGCGGGGAGCGGCAATCAGCCCCAGCATTTT
CDR3: CASEAAGSGNQPQHF

size: NA
J: TRBJ1-2
V: TRBV2
D: TRBD1
DNA: TGTGCCAGCAGTGAAGGGCAGGGGGGCGACTATGGCTACACCTTC
CDR3: CASSEGQGGDYGYTF

size: NA
J: TRBJ1-1
V: TRBV7-8
D: TRBD1
DNA: TGTGCCAGCAGCTTAGAGTCGAGGGGGCCCGCGAACACTGAAGCTTTCTTT
CDR3: CASSLESRGPANTEAFF

size: NA
J: TRBJ2-1
V: TRBV6-5
D: TRBD1
DNA: TGTGCCAGCAGCTTGGGACAGGAGTCCTACAATGAGCAGTTCTTC
CDR3: CASSLGQESYNEQFF

size: NA
J: TRBJ2-3
V: TRBV7-9
D: TRBD2
DNA: TGTGCCAGCACCTTCCCGGCAGCGGGGCGCACAGATACGCAGTATTTT
CDR3: CASTFPAAGRTDTQYF

size: NA
J: TRBJ2-1
V: TRBV6-1
D: NA
DNA: TGTGCCAGCAGTGAACGGTATAGCGGCCTTTACAATGAGCAGTTCTTC
CDR3: CASSERYSGLYNEQFF

size: NA
J: TRBJ1-1
V: TRBV10-2
D: TRBD1
DNA: TGCGCCAGCAGCAGGGGGCCGGGTGAAGCTTTCTTT
CDR3: CASSRGPGEAFF

size: NA
J: TRBJ1-1
V: TRBV5-1
D: TRBD1
DNA: TGCGCCAGCAGCTTGGCTGGGACAGGGAAAGCTTTCTTT
CDR3: CASSLAGTGKAFF

size: NA
J: TRBJ2-7
V: TRBV9
D: TRBD1
DNA: TGTGCCAGCAGTACCCGCCGGGACAGGGCTTCCGAGCAGTACTTC
CDR3: CASSTRRDRASEQYF

size: NA
J: TRBJ2-7
V: TRBV18
D: NA
DNA: TGTGCCAGCTCACCACAGGACGGGATCTCCTACGAGCAGTACTTC
CDR3: CASSPQDGISYEQYF

size: NA
J: TRBJ1-2
V: TRBV4-2
D: NA
DNA: TGTGCCAGCAGCCTCCAAGGGGGATTCGAAAACTATGGCTACACCTTC
CDR3: CASSLQGGFENYGYTF

size: NA
J: TRBJ1-1
V: TRBV4-3
D: NA
DNA: TGCGCCAGCAGCCAAAGGGGACTAGACACTGAAGCTTTCTTT
CDR3: CASSQRGLDTEAFF

size: NA
J: TRBJ1-1
V: TRBV2
D: NA
DNA: TGTGCCAGCAGTCCACAGGGAAGAGCTTTCTTT
CDR3: CASSPQGRAFF

size: NA
J: TRBJ2-7
V: TRBV5-1
D: NA
DNA: TGCGCCAGCAGCCCCACAGGGCTACGGTCCTACGAGCAGTACTTC
CDR3: CASSPTGLRSYEQYF

size: NA
J: TRBJ1-1
V: TRBV29-1
D: NA
DNA: TGCAGCGTTGAAGATCGGGCGGGAAAAGAGATGGGAGTCACTGAAGCTTTCTTT
CDR3: CSVEDRAGKEMGVTEAFF

size: NA
J: TRBJ1-3
V: TRBV6-1
D: NA
DNA: TGTGCCAGCAGTGTTCAGGGAGGTACCTCTGGAAACACCATATATTTT
CDR3: CASSVQGGTSGNTIYF

size: NA
J: TRBJ1-2
V: TRBV7-2
D: NA
DNA: TGTGCCAGCAGCTTATCGACTTCCTATGGCTACACCTTC
CDR3: CASSLSTSYGYTF

size: NA
J: TRBJ1-3
V: TRBV19
D: TRBD1
DNA: TGTGCCAGTTTCTCTTCAAGGGGACAGGGGATTGGAAACACCATATATTTT
CDR3: CASFSSRGQGIGNTIYF

size: NA
J: TRBJ1-2
V: TRBV13
D: NA
DNA: TGTGCCAGCAGCTTCCCAACATCTAACTATGGCTACACCTTC
CDR3: CASSFPTSNYGYTF

size: NA
J: TRBJ1-1
V: TRBV30
D: NA
DNA: TGTGCCTGGAGTTGGACTGGGAACACTGAAGCTTTCTTT
CDR3: CAWSWTGNTEAFF

size: NA
J: TRBJ2-7
V: TRBV18
D: NA
DNA: TGTGCCAGCTCACCAAGTCCAGGGCCCTACGAGCAGTACTTC
CDR3: CASSPSPGPYEQYF

size: NA
J: TRBJ1-5
V: TRBV6-1
D: TRBD1
DNA: TGTGCCAGCAGTATGAGGACAGGGAATCAGCCCCAGCATTTT
CDR3: CASSMRTGNQPQHF

size: NA
J: TRBJ1-6
V: TRBV30
D: NA
DNA: TGTGCCTGGGGTCCCCCCGGTCGGGGTTACTCACCCCTCCACTTT
CDR3: CAWGPPGRGYSPLHF

size: NA
J: TRBJ2-7
V: TRBV9
D: NA
DNA: TGTGCCAGCAGCCCCGGGGGTAGCGGCTACGAGCAGTACTTC
CDR3: CASSPGGSGYEQYF

size: NA
J: TRBJ2-3
V: TRBV10-1
D: NA
DNA: TGCGCCAGCAGTGAGTCACGGGGTCTCCCCGGCCCGCAGTATTTT
CDR3: CASSESRGLPGPQYF

size: NA
J: TRBJ1-2
V: TRBV27
D: NA
DNA: TGTGCCAGCAGTCCGATAGCGGGGAAGAGGACCGCCACCTTC
CDR3: CASSPIAGKRTATF

size: NA
J: TRBJ2-3
V: TRBV5-1
D: NA
DNA: TGCGCCAGCAGCTTAGGACATTCCACAGATACGCAGTATTTT
CDR3: CASSLGHSTDTQYF

size: NA
J: TRBJ2-3
V: TRBV28
D: TRBD2
DNA: TGTGCCAGCAGTTTAGGGGGGGGGTCGGATACGCAGTATTTT
CDR3: CASSLGGGSDTQYF

size: NA
J: TRBJ1-5
V: TRBV4-1
D: NA
DNA: TGCGCCAGCAGCCAAGATTCAGATTATAGCAATCAGCCCCAGCATTTT
CDR3: CASSQDSDYSNQPQHF

size: NA
J: TRBJ2-2
V: TRBV7-3
D: TRBD2
DNA: TGTGCCAGCAGTCGATCGGGGGGGACGAACACCGGGGAGCTGTTTTTT
CDR3: CASSRSGGTNTGELFF

size: NA
J: TRBJ1-6
V: TRBV19
D: TRBD1
DNA: TGTGCCAGTAGTATAGAGGGCCCGGGGACAGGGGGTTTTTCACCCCTCCACTTT
CDR3: CASSIEGPGTGGFSPLHF

size: NA
J: TRBJ2-1
V: TRBV30
D: TRBD2
DNA: TGTGCCTGCCGGGACTACCAATCCTATGAGCAGTTCTTC
CDR3: CACRDYQSYEQFF

size: NA
J: TRBJ2-5
V: TRBV5-6
D: NA
DNA: TGTGCCAGCAGGACCGGACAAAGTGCGACGGGGGAAGAGACCCAGTACTTC
CDR3: CASRTGQSATGEETQYF

size: once
J: TRBJ1-5
V: TRBV27
D: NA
DNA: TGTGCCAGCAGTTTACTTAGCAATCAGCCCCAGCATTTT
CDR3: CASSLLSNQPQHF

size: NA
J: TRBJ2-5
V: TRBV7-2
D: NA
DNA: TGTGCCAGCAGCTTACTCACCAGGGAAGAGACCCAGTACTTC
CDR3: CASSLLTREETQYF

size: NA
J: TRBJ1-2
V: TRBV5-1
D: TRBD1
DNA: TGCGCCAGCAGCGACCGTTTAGGGACAGGAGTAAACTATGGCTACACCTTC
CDR3: CASSDRLGTGVNYGYTF

size: NA
J: TRBJ2-7
V: TRBV7-9
D: NA
DNA: TGTGCCAGCAGCCCCCCGGGATCCAGCTCCTACGAGCAGTACTTC
CDR3: CASSPPGSSSYEQYF

size: NA
J: TRBJ1-2
V: TRBV5-6
D: TRBD1
DNA: TGTGCCAGCAGCTTGGGACAGGGCGTAGCTGGCTACACCTTC
CDR3: CASSLGQGVAGYTF

size: NA
J: TRBJ2-3
V: TRBV29-1
D: NA
DNA: TGCAGCGTTCCCGCGGCGGGGGCCTTGGATACGCAGTATTTT
CDR3: CSVPAAGALDTQYF

size: NA
J: TRBJ2-5
V: TRBV6-1
D: NA
DNA: TGTGCCAGCAGGTGGTCACTTCTGAGGGAGACCCAGTACTTC
CDR3: CASRWSLLRETQYF

size: NA
J: TRBJ2-2
V: TRBV10-1
D: NA
DNA: TGCGCCAGCAGTGCGACGAGAGGGCTTAACACCGGGGAGCTGTTTTTT
CDR3: CASSATRGLNTGELFF

size: NA
J: TRBJ2-3
V: TRBV5-4
D: TRBD2
DNA: TGTGCCAGCAGCTTGTTGCGGGGGGGCCGAAGAGATACGCAGTATTTT
CDR3: CASSLLRGGRRDTQYF

size: NA
J: TRBJ2-7
V: TRBV7-9
D: NA
DNA: TGTGCCAGCAGCCCAGGGGTTCCCTACGAGCAGTACTTC
CDR3: CASSPGVPYEQYF

size: NA
J: TRBJ1-4
V: TRBV5-1
D: TRBD1
DNA: TGCGCCAGCAGCGTATTGGGACAGTCTGAAAAACTGTTTTTT
CDR3: CASSVLGQSEKLFF